This T cell receptor beta chain was sequenced for a study of cytomegalovirus exposure and HLA in healthy donors. 13 Jbeta primers and 60 Vbeta primers were used for the PCR. TCRdb's table, derived via immunoSEQ multiplex PCR, lists solely in-frame clones and lacks some. In the table there are 150,000 to 200,000 clones, around 87% of which are singletons. Although they were nominally healthy when sampled, donors likely had unrecorded immune exposures. The CDR3 consists of 13 residues. Germline values: CDR1 SGHRS, CDR2 YFSETQ. V was clipped by 3 bases and J by 6 bases; unmatched bases: 0. With regard to this clone: Its antigen is undetermined.

Study-wide findings and caveats: In vitro testing confirmed a few CMV-associated chains as specific for CMV antigens. By a later analysis, the bulk of CMV-associated TCR beta chains appeared HLA-restricted.

This clonotype was sampled from a woman in her late teens or twenties in good health and CMV-seronegative. Material: PBMCs. V usage is TRBV5-1 and J usage is TRBJ2-2; the match to TRBD1 covers 9 bases. This chain's CDR3 is CASSWTGAGELFF. The DNA for the CDR3 is TGCGCCAGCAGCTGGACAGGGGCCGGGGAGCTGTTTTTT.